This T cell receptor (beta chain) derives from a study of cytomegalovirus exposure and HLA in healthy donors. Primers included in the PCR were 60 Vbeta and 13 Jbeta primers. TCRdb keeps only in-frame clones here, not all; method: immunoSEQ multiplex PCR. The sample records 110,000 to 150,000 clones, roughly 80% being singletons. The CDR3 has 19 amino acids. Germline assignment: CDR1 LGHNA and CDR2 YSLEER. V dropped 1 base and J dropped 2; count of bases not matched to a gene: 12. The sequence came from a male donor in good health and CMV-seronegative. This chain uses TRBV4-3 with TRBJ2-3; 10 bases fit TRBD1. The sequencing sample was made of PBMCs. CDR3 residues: CASSQAFTGTGVLTDTQYF. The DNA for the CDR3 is TGCGCCAGCAGCCAAGCCTTTACCGGGACAGGGGTCCTCACAGATACGCAGTATTTT.